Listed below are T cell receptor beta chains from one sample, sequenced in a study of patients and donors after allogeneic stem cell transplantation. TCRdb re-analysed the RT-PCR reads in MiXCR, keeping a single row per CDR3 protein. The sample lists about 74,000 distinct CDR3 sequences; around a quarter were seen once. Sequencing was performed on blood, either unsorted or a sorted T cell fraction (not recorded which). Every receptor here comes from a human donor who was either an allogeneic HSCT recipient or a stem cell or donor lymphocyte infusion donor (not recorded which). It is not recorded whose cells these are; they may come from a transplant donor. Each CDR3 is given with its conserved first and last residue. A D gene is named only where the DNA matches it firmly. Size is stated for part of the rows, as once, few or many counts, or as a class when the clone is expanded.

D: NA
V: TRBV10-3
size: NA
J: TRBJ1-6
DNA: TGTGCCATCCGAGAGTCCAGGGGAAATTCACCCCTCCACTTT
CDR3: CAIRESRGNSPLHF

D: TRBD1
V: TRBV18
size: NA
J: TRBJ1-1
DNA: TGTGCCAGCTCTAGCACAGGGGGTGGCACTGAAGCTTTCTTT
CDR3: CASSSTGGGTEAFF

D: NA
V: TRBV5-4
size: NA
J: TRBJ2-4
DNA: TGTGCCAGCAGCTTTGGGTCGGCACTCCTAGCCAAAAACATTCAGTACTTC
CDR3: CASSFGSALLAKNIQYF

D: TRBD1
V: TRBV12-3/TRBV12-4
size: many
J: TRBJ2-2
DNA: TGTGCCAGCAGCCAGACAGGGGGTGGATTAACCGGGGAGCTGTTTTTT
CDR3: CASSQTGGGLTGELFF

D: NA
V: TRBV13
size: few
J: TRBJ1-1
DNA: TGTGCCAGCAGCTTTGAATCGGGCCCCTTCCAAAGTGTGAACACTGAAGCTTTCTTT
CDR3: CASSFESGPFQSVNTEAFF

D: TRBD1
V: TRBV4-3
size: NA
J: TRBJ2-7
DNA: TGCGCCAGCAGCCAGTTACCGGGACAGGGGTACTACGAGCAGTACTTC
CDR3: CASSQLPGQGYYEQYF

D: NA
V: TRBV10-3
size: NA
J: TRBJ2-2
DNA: TGTGCCATCAGTGGGACGGGAAGGACCGGGGAGCTGTTTTTT
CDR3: CAISGTGRTGELFF

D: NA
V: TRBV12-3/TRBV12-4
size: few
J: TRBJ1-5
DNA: TGTGCCAGCAGTTTGGAGAGGCGGTCGAGGCCTCAGCCCCAGCATTTT
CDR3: CASSLERRSRPQPQHF

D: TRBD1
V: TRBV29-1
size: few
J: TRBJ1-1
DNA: TGCAGCGGAGACAGGGGCACTGAAGCTTTCTTT
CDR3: CSGDRGTEAFF

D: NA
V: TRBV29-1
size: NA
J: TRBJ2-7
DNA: TGCAGCGTTTCCCCAGACGGGACCTACGAGCAGTACTTC
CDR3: CSVSPDGTYEQYF

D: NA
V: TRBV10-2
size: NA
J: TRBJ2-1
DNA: TGCGCCAGCAGTGAGTATGGGGGACTCTACAATGAGCAGTTCTTC
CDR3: CASSEYGGLYNEQFF

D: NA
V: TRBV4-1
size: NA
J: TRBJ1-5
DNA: TGCGCCAGCAGCCAAGGGCCCCAGGGAGGCCAGCCCCAGCATTTT
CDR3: CASSQGPQGGQPQHF

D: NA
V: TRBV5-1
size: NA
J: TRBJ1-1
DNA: TGCGCCAGCAGCACACTGCCGACAGGGAACACTGAAGCTTTCTTT
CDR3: CASSTLPTGNTEAFF

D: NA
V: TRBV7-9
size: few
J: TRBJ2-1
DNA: TGTGCCAGCAGCTTAACACCCGTCGAGCAGTTCTTC
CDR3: CASSLTPVEQFF

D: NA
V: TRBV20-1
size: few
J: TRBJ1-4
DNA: TGCAGTGCTAGTTTGGGGGTAAATGAAAAACTGTTTTTT
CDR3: CSASLGVNEKLFF

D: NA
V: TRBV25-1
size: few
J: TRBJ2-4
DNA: TGTGCCAGCAGTGATTGGGCCGCGGCCAAAAACATTCAGTACTTC
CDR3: CASSDWAAAKNIQYF

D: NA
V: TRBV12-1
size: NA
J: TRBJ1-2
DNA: TGTGCCAGCAGCCTATTAACAGGGAAATATGGCTACACCTTC
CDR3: CASSLLTGKYGYTF

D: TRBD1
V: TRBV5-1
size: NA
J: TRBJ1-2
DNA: TGCGCCAGCAGCTTGGCCGGGGACAGCAGTGGCTACACCTTC
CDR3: CASSLAGDSSGYTF

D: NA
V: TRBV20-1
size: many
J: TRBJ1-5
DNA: TGCAGTGCTAGAACAGAGAATCAGCCCCAGCATTTT
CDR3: CSARTENQPQHF

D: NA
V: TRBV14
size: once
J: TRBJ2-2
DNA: TGTGCCAGCAGCCAACTGGGACAAACCGCGAACACCGGGGAGCTGTTTTTT
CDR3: CASSQLGQTANTGELFF

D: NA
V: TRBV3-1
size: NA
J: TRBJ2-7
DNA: TGTGCCAGCAGCCAGGAGGCAGGGGAGGAGTACTTC
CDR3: CASSQEAGEEYF

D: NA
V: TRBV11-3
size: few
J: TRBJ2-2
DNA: TGTGCCAGCAGCTTACCGGGGAACACCGGGGAGCTGTTTTTT
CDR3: CASSLPGNTGELFF

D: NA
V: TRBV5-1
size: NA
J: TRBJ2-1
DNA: TGCGCCAGCAGCTTGGAAGCCGTAGATAGGAATGAGCAGTTCTTC
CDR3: CASSLEAVDRNEQFF

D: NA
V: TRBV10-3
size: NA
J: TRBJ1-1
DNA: TGTGCCATCAGTGAGTCGACGAACACTGAAGCTTTCTTT
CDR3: CAISESTNTEAFF

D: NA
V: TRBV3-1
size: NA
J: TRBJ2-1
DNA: TGTGCCAGCAGCCAAGATCTTGGGGGATCCCCGTTGGGGAATGAGCAGTTCTTC
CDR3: CASSQDLGGSPLGNEQFF

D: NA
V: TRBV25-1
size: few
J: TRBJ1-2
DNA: TGTGCCAGCAGTGAATTACGGCACCTCTATGGCTACACCTTC
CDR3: CASSELRHLYGYTF

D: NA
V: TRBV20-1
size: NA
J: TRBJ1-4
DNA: TGCAGTGCGGAGACTGGGCCAGGAGAAAAACTGTTTTTT
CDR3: CSAETGPGEKLFF

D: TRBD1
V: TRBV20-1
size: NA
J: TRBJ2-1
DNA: TGCAGTGCGGATCCCGGGACAGGGATATGGGAGCAGTTCTTC
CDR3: CSADPGTGIWEQFF

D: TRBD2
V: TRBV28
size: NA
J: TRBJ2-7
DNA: TGTGCCAGCCGGGGGGGAGCAACTCTCTCCTACGAGCAGTACTTC
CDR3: CASRGGATLSYEQYF

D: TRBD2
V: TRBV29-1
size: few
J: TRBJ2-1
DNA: TGCAGCGCGGAGGGACTAGCGGGGGGGCCTTCCTACAATGAGCAGTTCTTC
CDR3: CSAEGLAGGPSYNEQFF

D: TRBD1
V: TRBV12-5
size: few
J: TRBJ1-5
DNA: TGTGCTAGTGGTCCCGGACAGGGGCGACAGCCCCAGCATTTT
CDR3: CASGPGQGRQPQHF

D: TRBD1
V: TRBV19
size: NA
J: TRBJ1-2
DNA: TGTGCCAGTACGGGACAGGCGGCTTATAACTATGGCTACACCTTC
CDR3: CASTGQAAYNYGYTF

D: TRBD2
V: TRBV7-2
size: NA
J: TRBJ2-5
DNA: TGTGCCAGCAGTTTAGGACTAGCGGGGCGAGAGACCCAGTACTTC
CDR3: CASSLGLAGRETQYF

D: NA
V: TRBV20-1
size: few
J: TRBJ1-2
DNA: TGCAGTGCTAGAGATCGATGGAGGTACGGGGTTGGCTATGGCTACACCTTC
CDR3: CSARDRWRYGVGYGYTF

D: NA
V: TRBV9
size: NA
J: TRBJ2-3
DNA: TGTGCCAGCAGCGAGGAGGTTAGCGGCAGGCAGTATTTT
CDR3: CASSEEVSGRQYF

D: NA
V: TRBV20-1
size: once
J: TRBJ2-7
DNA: TGCAGTGCTAAGTTAGGACAGTATTACGAGCAGTACTTC
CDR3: CSAKLGQYYEQYF

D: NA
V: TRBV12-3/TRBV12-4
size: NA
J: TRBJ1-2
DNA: TGTGCCAGCAGTTTACAGGGAGGGTATGGCTACACCTTC
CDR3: CASSLQGGYGYTF

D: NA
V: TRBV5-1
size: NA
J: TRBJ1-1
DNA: TGCGCCAGCAGCCCTACCGGGACGGATGAAGCTTTCTTT
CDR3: CASSPTGTDEAFF

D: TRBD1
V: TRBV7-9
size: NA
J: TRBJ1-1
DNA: TGTGCCAGCAGCTCGAAGCCAGGGGGTTCGGCTGAAGCTTTCTTT
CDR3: CASSSKPGGSAEAFF

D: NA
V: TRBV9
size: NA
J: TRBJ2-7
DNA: TGTGCCAGCAGCGTAGGGGGAGACGAGCAGTACTTC
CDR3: CASSVGGDEQYF

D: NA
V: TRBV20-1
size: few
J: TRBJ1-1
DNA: TGCAGTGCTAGTCAAGGGTCGACGGCAAACACTGAAGCTTTCTTT
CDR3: CSASQGSTANTEAFF

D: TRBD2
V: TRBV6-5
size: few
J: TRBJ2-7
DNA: TGTGCCAGCAGTTACTCGACTAGCGGGGGTTACGAGCAGTACTTC
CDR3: CASSYSTSGGYEQYF

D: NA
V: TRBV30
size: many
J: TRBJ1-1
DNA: TGTGCCTGGAGACGGTCTTTTATGAACACTGAAGCTTTCTTT
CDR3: CAWRRSFMNTEAFF

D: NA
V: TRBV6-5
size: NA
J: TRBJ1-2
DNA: TGTGCCAGCAGTTACTCTATTGGCCAGAGCTATGGCTACACCTTC
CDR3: CASSYSIGQSYGYTF